Detailed here is one T cell receptor (beta chain). Antigen: not known. This entry belongs to a study of cytomegalovirus exposure and HLA in healthy donors. Points from the study as a whole: Presence/absence analyses supposed approximately even sequencing depth among donors. In a later analysis, HLA-associated TCR beta chains were more clonally expanded than equally common others. It was reported that TCR beta sequences correctly inferred the HLA-A and HLA-B alleles for most subjects. Later genetic work tied a missense DCLRE1C variant to beta-chain V and J trimming.

The CDR3 consists of 14 residues. PCR used 60 Vbeta primers and 13 Jbeta primers. Clones were sequenced by immunoSEQ multiplex PCR, and TCRdb holds only the in-frame ones, with some missing. The sample lists over 200,000 clones, around 88% occurring once. Sequencing was performed on PBMCs. The chain couples TRBV21-1 to TRBJ2-4; the table's D gene call, TRBD1, was not cross checked with the DNA. TRBV21-1 is annotated as a pseudogene. The TCR comes from a woman between 18 and 30 years old in good health and CMV-seronegative. CDR3 sequence (DNA): TGTGCCAGCAGCCTAATCTGTGGGGCCAACATTCAGTACTTC. Its translation is CASSLICGANIQYF.